Below are 2 T cell receptor beta chains sequenced from a single sample in a study of blood T cell repertoires in COVID-19. Here immunoSEQ multiplex PCR was the method, and the copy in TCRdb shows in-frame clones only, minus some. The profile shows 150,000 to 200,000 clones, approximately 95% of them singletons. The sample consisted of peripheral blood. These receptors were obtained from a woman in her sixties with COVID-19, enrolled during active disease.

This clone was seen just once. The chain couples TRBV7-8 to TRBJ1-2; 7 nucleotides align to TRBD1. This CDR3 is built from 13 residues. CDR1 is SGHVS and CDR2 is FQNEAQ in the germline V gene. Trimming cost V 1 base and J 7 bases; bases outside gene matches: 3. The chain's CDR3 is CASSLEGALGYTF. The DNA of the CDR3 is TGTGCCAGCAGCTTAGAGGGGGCGCTTGGCTACACCTTC.

This clone was seen a handful of times. The V gene is TRBV21-1, the J gene TRBJ1-5; no check of the table's D call, TRBD1, against the DNA was made. TRBV21-1 is designated a pseudogene. The CDR3 sequence is 23 residues long. CDR3 in DNA: TGTGCCAGCAGCAAAGTTTTATCACGGGCATTTCATAGGACGGTGGGGCAATATCAGCCCCAGCATTTT. Translation gives CASSKVLSRAFHRTVGQYQPQHF.